This TCR beta chain was identified during a study of OX40 agonist ivuxolimab in advanced cancers. Study-wide results and limits: On average, a greater number of expanded clones characterised CD8+ T cells relative to CD4+.

TCRdb's table, derived via immunoSEQ multiplex PCR, lists solely in-frame clones and lacks some. The profile shows tens of thousands of clones, roughly 90% of them singletons. On this clone itself: Antigen unknown.

Germline V gives CDR1 PRHDT, CDR2 FYEKMQ (reference sequence). This CDR3 has 15 residues. Trimming shortened V by 0 bases and J by 1 base, and 7 bases separated the two germline ends. The sample was CD4+ or CD8+ T cells sorted from blood, taken in a trial of the OX40 agonist ivuxolimab. This sequence originates from an adult with an advanced solid tumor such as melanoma, head and neck, liver or kidney cancer. This sequence joins TRBV13 and TRBJ1-3, with D unresolved. The CDR3 DNA follows: TGTGCCAGCAGCTTAGGCCTAGGATCTGGAAACACCATATATTTT. This translates into CASSLGLGSGNTIYF.